The entry below describes one T cell receptor beta chain. The antigen this receptor binds is unknown. Base quality data are lacking; no much larger clone is found one base away. This record belongs to a study of cytomegalovirus exposure and HLA in healthy donors (dated by TCRdb to 2016 to 2017). About the study as a whole: According to an earlier analysis of around 600 of the donors, about 190 million T cells yielded some 110 million unique TCR beta sequences and roughly 280 Gb of sequence data. The later analysis used no new phenotypic data to find candidate immune exposures, relying instead on TCR beta sequences and their occurrence across donors. Typing coverage varied by locus: roughly 620-630 donors for A, B, C, DRB1 and DQB1; more than 500 for DQA1; some 610 for DPA1; around 450 for DPB1. On average, roughly 200,000 unique TCR beta nucleotide sequences were sequenced per donor among fewer than 500 genotyped donors of the cohort, with around 19% of those sequences being non-productive. HLA typing covered class I and class II loci at four-digit resolution. Using immunosequencing, the study profiled T cell repertoires from 500 to 800 subjects and related those repertoires to cytomegalovirus serostatus. An early release that covered approximately 600 HLA-typed donors contained about 290 gigabases of sequencing data and 85 million to 100 million unique TCR sequences. The study aimed to test whether cataloging public T cell receptors could reveal signatures of past pathogen exposure. The study combined high-throughput TCR immunosequencing, statistical association of individual TCRs with disease status, and machine learning to predict cytomegalovirus infection status. Of the roughly 400 genotyped donors, roughly 76% were placed in the genetic ancestry cluster associated with self-reported Caucasian donors. A later analysis re-analyzed previously published TCR beta repertoires from about 730 donors and added high-resolution HLA genotyping to study TCR occurrence patterns. An earlier analysis of a few hundred of the donors applied high-throughput TCR beta sequencing to assess whether each TCR beta V gene segment acted as functional or pseudogenic. In a later genetic analysis, genome-wide SNP genotypes for about 65% of the 666 donors were used, and that subset was treated as a discovery cohort. All discovery cohort repertoires had been generated on a single sequencing platform. Donor age, sex, ethnicity and CMV serostatus were collected together with the repertoire data. Besides the first cohort of roughly 700 subjects, a separate validation cohort made up of over 95 different subjects was used. Several DR-DQ haplotypes were treated as single units for association and clustering because of strong linkage in the cohort.

General conclusions and limits of the study: CMV serostatus was the only immune exposure information available for the cohort. Cytomegalovirus status was reported to be diagnosed by the classifier with high specificity and sensitivity in both the original and validation cohorts. Several of the top co-occurrence clusters appeared to be linked to parvovirus B19, influenza, CMV and Epstein-Barr virus, according to a later analysis. According to a later genetic analysis, donors in an Asian-associated ancestry cluster had fewer N-insertions in productive TCRs than the approximately 630-donor mean. HLA typing was unavailable for some donors at each locus, so association tests used only the typed subset. In a later analysis, HLA-associated TCR beta chains showed more clonal expansion and lower generation probabilities than non-associated chains that were equally common. In a later analysis, TCR association rates were found to vary across HLA loci, with the most associated TCRs seen for DRB1 alleles and the fewest for HLA-C alleles. Because counts were too low, 15 to 20 rarely observed V segments, including chromosome 9 orphons, were excluded from the earlier analysis of some 540 of the donors. Sequencing depth was assumed to be roughly uniform across donors in the presence/absence analyses, though that assumption may not hold. In vitro tests confirmed that a few of the cytomegalovirus-associated TCR beta chains recognize cytomegalovirus antigens. An association between a missense DCLRE1C variant and V-gene and J-gene trimming of TCR beta chains was found in a later genetic analysis and replicated in an independent cohort. In the study, 164 TCR beta chains were listed as associated with cytomegalovirus. Correlated functional status among segregating V segments might reflect linkage disequilibrium, but an unknown experimental factor could not be ruled out. A further reported finding was that TCR beta sequences accurately predicted the HLA-A and HLA-B alleles for most subjects in the first cohort. It was suggested by the authors that the approach could potentially be generalized to other disease states and immunological phenotypes. Some IMGT-functional V segments, including TRBV6-2 and TRBV6-3, could not be told apart with the 87-base-pair reads, so those segments were excluded. Strong co-occurrence of HLA alleles, especially DR and DQ, made assigning TCR associations to individual alleles difficult. A cluster of highly shared sequence variants was judged likely to be a technical artifact of the sequencing pipeline. In an earlier analysis of 587 of the donors, most TCR beta V segments appeared in productive rearrangements about 90% or about 30% of the time, broadly matching IMGT annotations. While some public TCRs were present in many individuals, most TCR sequences turned up only very rarely across donors. According to a later analysis, most CMV-associated TCR beta chains appeared to be HLA-restricted, and the HLA associations seemed to be driven largely by CMV exposure. The cohort was sequenced for TCR beta chains only, and without alpha or paired-chain data the features that could be detected were limited. Specific HLA alleles were associated with 15,000 to 20,000 TCR beta sequences at a false discovery rate of 0.05 in a later analysis.

The CDR1 and CDR2 encoded by the germline V gene are MNHNS and SASEGT. V is reduced by 7 bases and J by 3 bases, leaving a spacing of 16 bases between them. The CDR3, cysteine through phenylalanine, is 14 amino acids long. The read is trimmed to its CDR3 DNA, 42 bases read in frame from base 1. The library relied on the immunoSEQ multiplex PCR assay. A mixture of 60 forward primers for TCR Vbeta segments and 13 reverse primers for TCR Jbeta segments was used in the multiplex PCR. Amplification of the CDR3 region of rearranged TCR beta genes was performed with a multiplex PCR assay on genomic DNA. The Illumina HiSeq System was used to sequence the amplified TCR beta libraries as 87-base-pair reads. Per the authors' processing: Across the roughly 700 repertoires, a later analysis counted some 81 million unique TCR beta chains, 8.5 million to 12 million of which were shared by at least two donors. To remove PCR and sequencing errors, raw reads were error-corrected and collapsed into unique sequences using a nearest-neighbor algorithm that merged closely related sequences. CDR3 sequences were aligned to IMGT reference sequences to assign V, D and J gene segments. For a sequence to be retained, at least a six-nucleotide match to both a V gene segment and a J gene segment was required. A rearrangement counted as productive if the CDR3 had no stop codons and remained in frame with V and J, and every other rearrangement counted as non-productive. Following IMGT convention, CDR3 was defined as the stretch from the second conserved V-encoded cysteine up to the conserved J-encoded phenylalanine. The earlier analysis of 587 of the donors excluded any sequence lacking an unambiguous match to a single V gene segment. An earlier analysis of some 610 of the donors called V segments functional above 56.7% productive rearrangements and segregating when the between-donor standard deviation exceeded 5%. A statistical classification framework was developed to diagnose cytomegalovirus status using the catalog of TCR beta chain sequences. In a later analysis, TCR nucleotide sequences were compared against IMGT/GENE-DB human TR gene sequences so that V and J genes could be assigned. A later analysis assigned CDR3 sequences and most-parsimonious VDJ recombination scenarios with the TCRdist pipeline. A later analysis defined each TCR beta chain by its CDR3 amino acid sequence plus V-gene family, and excluded reads lacking a unique V-gene family. A later analysis removed roughly 590 highly shared, low-generation-probability nucleotide sequences to deal with suspected cross-contamination and a sequencing artifact. In a later analysis, a clonal expansion index for each public chain was calculated from normalized within-repertoire ranks of inferred template counts. In a later analysis, generation probabilities were computed with a VDJ recombination model fitted to out-of-frame rearrangements, and the resulting probabilities were checked against IGoR. Hypergeometric tests were used in a later analysis to score TCR-TCR, TCR-HLA and TCR-CMV co-occurrence, with a repertoire-size bias correction applied to the TCR pairs. False discovery rates were estimated in a later analysis by permuting HLA or CMV assignments 20 times. A later analysis grouped co-occurring TCRs with DBSCAN, adding TCRdist sequence similarity when clustering within HLA-allele-positive subsets. Co-occurrence clustering excluded repertoires with fewer than 30,000 or more than 120,000 public chains, plus five with anomalous nucleotide sharing. Drawn from immuneACCESS, this table holds only the in-frame rearrangements with V and J called that TCRdb kept. Clones are partly lost; checked studies trace under half to an unresolved V gene and leave the rest unexplained. V and J calls and clone size follow that table, whereas D and trimming were derived from the DNA. The sample includes about 98,000 clones, with roughly 70% observed a single time. Around 1.8% of the sample is in the top ten clones.

The cohort consisted of 600 or so healthy bone marrow donors. Cohort members were all nominally healthy when sampled, although unrecorded immune exposures were likely present. The donor tested CMV seronegative, placing the donor among the 350 or so seronegative members of the cohort. Every donor gave a peripheral blood sample, and the peripheral blood mononuclear cells from that sample were used for TCR beta sequencing. Genomic DNA was extracted from the blood cell samples with the Qiagen DNeasy Blood Extraction Kit. The sequencing input was PBMCs. The sequence joins TRBV6-1 to TRBJ2-7; the best D guess is TRBD2, with 6 bases matching. This sequence originates from a male donor in good health and CMV-seronegative. The CDR3 reads as follows: CASNLGGSVYEQYF. The bases are TGTGCCAGCAATCTCGGGGGATCTGTCTACGAGCAGTACTTC.